Below are 28 T cell receptor beta chains sequenced from a single sample in a study of shared clonotypes between healthy human individuals. Profiling relied on immunoSEQ multiplex PCR, and the TCRdb table lists in-frame clones only, not all of them. Among more than 1 million clones listed, about 84% were seen once. Sequenced material: memory CD4+ T cells from PBMCs. Subset given: CD45RA-negative fraction. All receptors derive from a man in his late teens or twenties in good health. Some clones in this sample may be carry-over from other donors' samples.

This clone was seen only a few times. V and J are TRBV7-9 and TRBJ1-1; perhaps TRBD1 as D (6 bases). The CDR3 length is 16 residues. V shed 5 bases and J shed 4 bases, with 20 bases lying between them. In germline, CDR1 is SEHNR, CDR2 FQNEAQ (reference sequence). Here the CDR3 reads CASSGSRGGVRTEAFF. CDR3 bases: TGTGCCAGCAGCGGATCCAGGGGCGGAGTACGCACTGAAGCTTTCTTT.

The table lists this clone with many counts. The rearrangement links TRBV7-9 to TRBJ2-2, with D possibly being TRBD1 or TRBD2 (7 bases each). The V gene lost 2 bases and the J gene lost 13 bases, with 11 bases spanning the gap. The CDR3 covers 12 residues. Germline V gene data show CDR1 as SEHNR and CDR2 as FQNEAQ (reference sequence). The chain's CDR3 is CASSLTGEGLFF. DNA for the CDR3: TGTGCCAGCAGCTTAACAGGGGAGGGGCTGTTTTTT.

The chain couples TRBV6-5 to TRBJ2-5; D is unresolved. Per the germline V gene, CDR1 is MNHEY and CDR2 is SVGAGI. The CDR3 has 14 amino acids. Trimming pared 5 bases from V and 7 bases from J, leaving 17 bases between. CDR3 in DNA: TGTGCCAGCAGTCCTACCCCCTCTAAGGGGACCCAGTACTTC. Translated: CASSPTPSKGTQYF.

As to this clone: This same CDR3 is encoded by further DNA sequences in the sample. The chain links TRBV28 to TRBJ2-5; 11 bases line up with TRBD2. Trimming cost V 6 bases and J 2 bases; bases outside gene matches: 8. CDR3 length: 16 residues. Germline values: CDR1 MDHEN, CDR2 SYDVKM. The CDR3 region is CASSLGLAGGQETQYF. The DNA for the CDR3 is TGTGCCAGCAGCCTCGGGCTAGCGGGAGGACAAGAGACCCAGTACTTC.

This clone was found a few times. CDR3 nucleotide sequence: TGTGCCATCAGTGTGTTCTTCGGATCCTACAATGAGCAGTTCTTC. Residues: CAISVFFGSYNEQFF. This chain joins TRBV10-3 and TRBJ2-1; D remains ambiguous. Germline V gene sequence: CDR1 ENHRY, CDR2 SYGVKD. The CDR3 sequence is 15 residues long. The V and J ends lost 4 bases and 1 base respectively, with 11 bases between them.

This clone appeared a single time. V is TRBV4-1 and J is TRBJ2-3, with D perhaps TRBD1 or TRBD2 (5 bases each). V was pared by 1 base and J by 3 bases, with 14 bases between. The CDR3 extends over 16 amino acids. The germline V gene has CDR1 MGHRA and CDR2 YSYEKL. The CDR3 region has the DNA TGCGCCAGCAGCCAAGCCGGGATGGGACGTACAGATACGCAGTATTTT. Encoded protein: CASSQAGMGRTDTQYF.

The chain has TRBV7-9 and TRBJ2-1, with a weak D call TRBD2 (5 bases). This CDR3 comprises 14 residues. The germline CDR1 and CDR2 sequences are SEHNR and FQNEAQ (reference sequence). The V and J ends lost 1 base and 9 bases respectively, with 13 bases between them. CDR3 region: CASSLDSASTEQFF. In DNA form, the CDR3 reads TGTGCCAGCAGCTTAGATTCGGCTAGCACTGAGCAGTTCTTC.

The chain combines TRBV2 with TRBJ2-1, with 9 bases that match TRBD2. Trimming at V came to 7 bases and at J to 0 bases, leaving 4 bases not matched to a gene. CDR3 length: 15 amino acids. Germline CDR1 and CDR2: SNHLY and FYNNEI. In DNA, the CDR3 is TGTGCCAGCAACCCGACTAGCGGCTCCTACAATGAGCAGTTCTTC. Translation gives CASNPTSGSYNEQFF.

This chain joins TRBV19 and TRBJ1-1; 8 bases line up with TRBD1. CDR3 length equals 15 residues. Losses at the gene ends were 3 bases for V and 1 base for J; bases not matched to a gene: 4. The germline V gene has CDR1 LNHDA and CDR2 SQIVND (reference sequence). CDR3 in DNA: TGTGCCAGTAGTATTAGACAGGGGAGGAACACTGAAGCTTTCTTT. It codes for CASSIRQGRNTEAFF.

The rearrangement links TRBV30 to TRBJ2-3; 14 bases are shared with TRBD2. The CDR3 spans 13 residues. Trimming took 5 bases from V and 5 from J; bases not matched to a gene: 0. Germline V CDR1 and CDR2: GTSNPN, SVGIG (reference sequence). The CDR3 reads CAWGTSGRDTQYF. CDR3 coding DNA: TGTGCCTGGGGGACTAGCGGGAGAGATACGCAGTATTTT.

CDR3: CASSLGDPGWQGSYGYTF. In DNA, the CDR3 is TGCGCCAGCAGCTTGGGGGACCCAGGGTGGCAGGGGAGCTATGGCTACACCTTC. This chain connects TRBV5-1 to TRBJ1-2; D is possibly TRBD1 (6 bases). Germline V CDR1 and CDR2: SGHRS, YFSETQ. V was cut by 0 bases and J by 4 bases, with 22 bases left in between. This CDR3 has 18 residues. The full variable domain, completed using reference TRBV5-1 and TRBJ1-2, is KAGVTQTPRYLIKTRGQQVTLSCSPISGHRSVSWYQQTPGQGLQFLFEYFSETQRNKGNFPGRFSGRQFSNSRSEMNVSTLELGDSALYLCASSLGDPGWQGSYGYTFGSGTRLTVV.

This rearrangement joins TRBV5-6 to TRBJ2-2; the D is unclear. The V end was cut by 3 bases, the J end by 0 bases, with 12 bases between. CDR1 is SGHDT and CDR2 is YYEEEE in the germline V gene. The CDR3 covers 16 residues. As DNA, the CDR3 is TGTGCCAGCAGCTCCTTATCTCTTTCGAACACCGGGGAGCTGTTTTTT. This translates into CASSSLSLSNTGELFF.

The genes are TRBV2 and TRBJ1-1, with D possibly TRBD1 on 5 matching bases. With 7 bases removed from V and 0 bases from J, the gap between germline ends came to 9 bases. Germline CDR1 reads SNHLY; CDR2 reads FYNNEI. The CDR3 has 13 residues. The CDR3 is CASMGGLNTEAFF. CDR3 nucleotide sequence: TGTGCCAGCATGGGGGGTTTGAACACTGAAGCTTTCTTT.

The chain recombines TRBV7-2 with TRBJ2-3; unclear D gene. The CDR3 is made up of 16 amino acids. Trimming removed 1 base at V and 1 base at J, with 12 bases between. Looked up from germline, CDR1 is SGHTA and CDR2 is FQGNSA. The CDR3 is CASSLGSATGTDTQYF. The CDR3 region has the DNA TGTGCCAGCAGCTTAGGGTCAGCGACTGGCACAGATACGCAGTATTTT.

DNA of the CDR3: TGTGCCAGCAGCTTGGGAGTGGTACCCACCGGGGAGCTGTTTTTT. This gives the protein CASSLGVVPTGELFF. This chain joins TRBV7-6 and TRBJ2-2, with D possibly being TRBD2 (5 bases). Germline V CDR1 and CDR2: SGHVS, FNYEAQ. V lost 3 bases to trimming and J lost 4 bases, with 12 bases between them. CDR3 length: 15 residues.

V gene TRBV7-6 combines with J gene TRBJ2-7; TRBD2 agrees at 11 bases. This CDR3 has 14 residues. CDR1 and CDR2 from the germline V gene are SGHVS and FNYEAQ. V lost 5 bases and J lost 5; bases outside the gene matches: 5. The CDR3 DNA follows: TGTGCCAGCAGCCGTAGCGGGAGGGCCGACGAGCAGTACTTC. It is translated as CASSRSGRADEQYF.

The J gene is TRBJ2-7, the V gene TRBV5-5; D is undetermined. There are 14 residues in the CDR3. The germline V gene encodes CDR1 SGHKS and CDR2 YYEKEE (reference sequence). Trimming left V 2 bases short and J 6 bases short, with 15 bases between. CDR3 sequence reads: CASSFEGRPSEQYF. The CDR3, as DNA: TGTGCCAGCAGCTTTGAAGGGCGGCCCTCCGAGCAGTACTTC.

In its sample, this clone was seen many times. The rearrangement links TRBV5-1 to TRBJ2-5; TRBD2 aligns across 12 bases. With 1 base clipped from V and 9 bases from J, the junction kept 13 bases outside the gene matches. The germline V gene encodes CDR1 SGHRS and CDR2 YFSETQ. The CDR3 is made up of 17 amino acids. Here the CDR3 reads CASSLTLTTSGSGSQYF. CDR3 nucleotide sequence: TGCGCCAGCAGCTTGACCCTCACGACTAGCGGGAGTGGTTCCCAGTACTTC.

In DNA form, the CDR3 reads TGTGCCAGCAGTGCTAGCGGGAGGGGTACCGGGGAGCTGTTTTTT. This translates into CASSASGRGTGELFF. V gene TRBV2 combines with J gene TRBJ2-2; TRBD2 matches at 12 bases. The CDR3 is 15 amino acids. Trimming cost V 4 bases and J 5 bases; bases outside gene matches: 2. The germline V gene has CDR1 SNHLY and CDR2 FYNNEI.

J is TRBJ2-3 and V is TRBV10-3; the match to TRBD2 covers 10 bases. The germline gives CDR1 ENHRY, CDR2 SYGVKD. The CDR3 is 14 amino acids. V shed 6 bases and J 3 bases; nucleotides not matched to a gene: 3. CDR3 in amino acids: CAISPGLATDTQYF. Written as DNA, the CDR3 is TGTGCCATCAGCCCGGGACTAGCGACAGATACGCAGTATTTT.

This clone was seen a handful of times. The CDR3 sequence is CASSQEGPGIWSGANVLTF. The CDR3 nucleotides are TGCGCCAGCAGCCAAGAGGGTCCCGGGATTTGGTCTGGGGCCAACGTCCTGACTTTC. The chain recombines TRBV4-3 with TRBJ2-6, with D tentatively TRBD2 (5 bases). The CDR3 length is 19 residues. V lost 0 bases and J 1 base, leaving 16 bases between the germline ends. Germline CDR1 and CDR2: LGHNA and YSLEER.

In its sample, this clone was seen many times. The V and J genes are TRBV20-1 and TRBJ1-2, with a possible D match to TRBD1 (5 bases). The CDR3 has 11 amino acids. Trimming shortened V by 3 bases and J by 10 bases, and 12 bases separated the two germline ends. The V gene's germline CDR1 is DFQATT and CDR2 SNEGSKA (reference sequence). CDR3 in DNA: TGCAGTGCTAGTGGCGGGACGGACTACACCTTC. Translation gives CSASGGTDYTF.

This chain uses TRBV10-3 with TRBJ2-1; 10 bases match TRBD2. Germline CDR1 reads ENHRY; CDR2 reads SYGVKD. Germline trimming cut 5 bases from V and 2 bases from J; bases unmatched to any gene: 3. CDR3 length equals 15 residues. CDR3 coding DNA: TGTGCCATCAGTAGGACTAGCGGCACCTACAATGAGCAGTTCTTC. As protein: CAISRTSGTYNEQFF.

For this clone: Other DNA sequences in this sample translate to the same CDR3. V usage is TRBV5-1 and J usage is TRBJ2-3; tentatively, D is TRBD2 (5 bases). Germline V lookup: CDR1 SGHRS, CDR2 YFSETQ. The CDR3 covers 15 residues. The ends were cut back, 3 bases at V and 0 bases at J, with 11 bases in the middle. CDR3 protein: CASSYGGTSTDTQYF. The DNA of the CDR3 is TGCGCCAGCAGCTACGGAGGTACGAGCACAGATACGCAGTATTTT. Using reference TRBV5-1 and TRBJ2-3 for the parts outside the CDR3, the full variable domain is KAGVTQTPRYLIKTRGQQVTLSCSPISGHRSVSWYQQTPGQGLQFLFEYFSETQRNKGNFPGRFSGRQFSNSRSEMNVSTLELGDSALYLCASSYGGTSTDTQYFGPGTRLTVL.

The genes are TRBV27 and TRBJ2-7; 12 bases align to TRBD2. The CDR3 covers 16 residues. V dropped 4 bases and J dropped 6; count of bases not matched to a gene: 10. Germline V CDR1 and CDR2: MNHEY, SMNVEV (reference sequence). CDR3: CASSSYPTSGRSEQYF. DNA for the CDR3: TGTGCCAGCAGTTCATATCCGACTAGCGGGAGAAGCGAGCAGTACTTC.

V gene TRBV5-1 combines with J gene TRBJ2-2; possibly TRBD2 for D (6 bases). Germline V gene data show CDR1 as SGHRS and CDR2 as YFSETQ. V was trimmed by 6 bases and J by 5 bases, leaving 11 bases between them. The CDR3 loop spans 13 amino acids. CDR3 region: CASTGDVTGELFF. The DNA for the CDR3 is TGCGCCAGCACGGGAGACGTAACCGGGGAGCTGTTTTTT.

The CDR3 spells CATGRVASNTEAFF. CDR3 sequence (DNA): TGTGCTACCGGGAGGGTTGCATCGAACACTGAAGCTTTCTTT. The chain employs TRBV18 and TRBJ1-1; no firm D call. CDR3 length: 14 amino acids. Per germline, CDR1 KGHSH and CDR2 LQKENI.

The sample holds a few counts of this clone. Other DNA sequences within the sample encode an identical CDR3. This rearrangement joins TRBV18 to TRBJ2-5; 9 bases align to TRBD2. V lost 3 bases to trimming and J lost 4 bases; unmatched junction nucleotides: 3. The CDR3 contains 14 residues. CDR1 is KGHSH and CDR2 is LQKENI in the germline V gene. The CDR3 here is CASSPPTSGETQYF. In DNA, the CDR3 is TGTGCCAGCTCACCCCCGACTAGCGGAGAGACCCAGTACTTC.